Listed below are T cell receptor beta chains from one sample, sequenced in a study of T cell responses to AZD1222 COVID-19 vaccine. This table comes from immunoSEQ multiplex PCR, and its TCRdb copy is limited to in-frame clones, with some not included. The table has over 130,000 clones, around 90% seen once; the top ten hold 2.5% to 4%. This sample comprised peripheral blood, obtained 28 days after the second AZD1222 dose. The receptors stem from an adult who received the AZD1222 COVID-19 vaccine. Each CDR3 is given with its conserved first and last residue. A D gene is named only where the DNA matches it firmly. Clone size is shown for a subset of rows, as once, few, many or a class of expanded clone.

TRBD2	TRBV9	TRBJ2-3	.	CASSGRGTDTQYF	TGTGCCAGCAGCGGGCGGGGGACAGATACGCAGTATTTT
TRBD2	TRBV10-3	TRBJ2-1	.	CAISGSGTSGMNEQFF	TGTGCCATCAGTGGTTCCGGGACTAGCGGGATGAATGAGCAGTTCTTC
.	TRBV7-2	TRBJ2-2	.	CASRPGTPNTGELFF	TGTGCCAGTAGACCAGGGACACCCAACACCGGGGAGCTGTTTTTT
TRBD1	TRBV4-1	TRBJ1-6	.	CASSRGRQGDSPLHF	TGCGCCAGCAGCCGCGGAAGACAGGGCGATTCACCCCTCCACTTT
.	TRBV12-5	TRBJ1-6	.	CASGSLGSPLHF	TGTGCTAGTGGTTCTTTGGGTTCACCCCTCCACTTT
.	TRBV6-5	TRBJ2-2	.	CASRGLNTGELFF	TGTGCCAGCAGGGGACTTAACACCGGGGAGCTGTTTTTT
.	TRBV28	TRBJ1-5	.	CASSSTTDMREPQHF	TGTGCCAGCAGTTCGACCACTGATATGCGAGAGCCCCAGCATTTT
.	TRBV27	TRBJ1-6	.	CASSRYRVGSPLHF	TGTGCCAGCAGTCGATACAGGGTCGGGTCACCCCTCCACTTT
.	TRBV19	TRBJ1-2	few	CASKAPRTSFYGYTF	TGTGCCAGTAAAGCCCCTCGGACCAGTTTCTATGGCTACACCTTC
.	TRBV4-1	TRBJ2-3	.	CASSQGYGETQYF	TGCGCCAGCAGCCAAGGGTACGGGGAGACGCAGTATTTT
TRBD2	TRBV2	TRBJ2-3	.	CASSEFEGLAVTDTQYF	TGTGCCAGCAGTGAATTTGAAGGACTAGCGGTCACAGATACGCAGTATTTT
.	TRBV28	TRBJ1-5	.	CASSRTENNQPQHF	TGTGCCAGCAGTAGGACAGAAAACAATCAGCCCCAGCATTTT
TRBD2	TRBV5-1	TRBJ2-7	.	CASSLLASGRYSEQYF	TGCGCCAGCAGCTTGTTGGCTAGCGGGAGGTATAGCGAGCAGTACTTC
.	TRBV28	TRBJ1-1	.	CASSFSKNTEAFF	TGTGCCAGCAGTTTCAGTAAGAACACTGAAGCTTTCTTT
.	TRBV19	TRBJ1-2	.	CASRPPDTRRYGYTF	TGTGCCAGTAGACCCCCGGACACTCGCCGCTATGGCTACACCTTC
.	TRBV14	TRBJ2-2	.	CASSRTFWRPGELFF	TGTGCCAGCAGTCGAACCTTTTGGCGGCCCGGGGAGCTGTTTTTT
TRBD1	TRBV28	TRBJ2-2	.	CASSSGTGNPGELFF	TGTGCCAGCAGTTCCGGGACAGGGAATCCCGGGGAGCTGTTTTTT
TRBD2	TRBV15	TRBJ2-7	.	CATSRTSGRSYEQYF	TGTGCCACCAGCAGGACTAGCGGACGGTCCTACGAGCAGTACTTC
TRBD1	TRBV4-1	TRBJ2-2	.	CASSQGQGGIGELFF	TGCGCCAGCAGCCAGGGACAGGGTGGGATCGGGGAGCTGTTTTTT
.	TRBV7-8	TRBJ2-2	.	CASSFFQGLNTGELFF	TGTGCCAGCAGCTTCTTCCAGGGGTTAAACACCGGGGAGCTGTTTTTT
.	TRBV28	TRBJ1-2	.	CASRVPGTFVFYGYTF	TGTGCCAGCAGGGTACCCGGGACTTTTGTCTTCTATGGCTACACCTTC
TRBD2	TRBV11-2	TRBJ2-7	few	CASSLDASGSYEQYF	TGTGCCAGCAGCTTAGACGCTAGCGGGAGCTACGAGCAGTACTTC
.	TRBV24-1	TRBJ2-5	.	CATSDGKATYQETQYF	TGTGCCACCAGTGATGGTAAAGCGACGTACCAAGAGACCCAGTACTTC
.	TRBV5-4	TRBJ2-3	.	CASSLAGAGGDTQYF	TGTGCCAGCAGCCTCGCCGGAGCTGGGGGTGATACGCAGTATTTT
.	TRBV5-1	TRBJ1-1	.	CASSFDRLNTEAFF	TGCGCCAGCAGTTTCGACAGACTGAACACTGAAGCTTTCTTT
.	TRBV30	TRBJ2-5	.	CAWSVGAGSQETQYF	TGTGCCTGGAGTGTGGGCGCGGGGTCTCAAGAGACCCAGTACTTC
TRBD2	TRBV7-6	TRBJ2-1	.	CASSLETGTSGRNEQFF	TGTGCCAGCAGCTTAGAGACCGGGACTAGCGGGAGGAATGAGCAGTTCTTC
.	TRBV7-2	TRBJ2-7	once	CASSLAARFYEQYF	TGTGCCAGCAGCTTAGCGGCACGATTCTACGAGCAGTACTTC
.	TRBV11-2	TRBJ1-5	.	CASSLSLDQPQHF	TGTGCCAGCAGCTTAAGTTTAGATCAGCCCCAGCATTTT
.	TRBV10-3	TRBJ2-3	.	CAISEVSDTQYF	TGTGCCATCAGTGAGGTGTCAGATACGCAGTATTTT
.	TRBV3-1/TRBV3-2	TRBJ2-7	.	CASSQGRVYEQYF	TGTGCCAGCAGCCAGGGACGGGTCTACGAGCAGTACTTC
TRBD2	TRBV2	TRBJ2-1	.	CASMPLMRERYNEQFF	TGTGCCAGCATGCCCTTAATGCGGGAGAGATACAATGAGCAGTTCTTC
.	TRBV7-9	TRBJ1-4	few	CASTQVAANEKLFF	TGTGCCAGCACCCAGGTGGCGGCTAATGAAAAACTGTTTTTT
.	TRBV27	TRBJ2-3	.	CASRLRAGHRTDTQYF	TGTGCCAGCAGATTACGTGCGGGACATCGCACAGATACGCAGTATTTT
TRBD2	TRBV5-1	TRBJ2-3	.	CASSGTSVPRDTQYF	TGCGCCAGCAGCGGGACTAGCGTCCCCAGGGATACGCAGTATTTT
TRBD1	TRBV10-3	TRBJ2-7	.	CAISDLGGGYEQYF	TGTGCCATCAGTGACCTAGGGGGCGGGTACGAGCAGTACTTC
.	TRBV27	TRBJ1-1	.	CASSLIRNLDTEAFF	TGTGCCAGCAGTTTAATAAGAAACTTGGACACTGAAGCTTTCTTT
TRBD2	TRBV3-1/TRBV3-2	TRBJ2-7	once	CASSQGYSGRAYEQYF	TGTGCCAGCAGCCAAGGATACAGCGGGAGGGCCTACGAGCAGTACTTC
.	TRBV7-8	TRBJ2-7	.	CASRMGGSDGEQYF	TGTGCCAGCAGGATGGGCGGGTCTGATGGCGAGCAGTACTTC
TRBD1	TRBV10-3	TRBJ1-1	.	CAISEDRGRTEAFF	TGTGCCATCAGTGAGGACAGGGGAAGGACTGAAGCTTTCTTT
.	TRBV6-1	TRBJ1-1	once	CASSDPPRGSTEAFF	TGTGCCAGCAGTGACCCCCCCCGGGGGAGCACTGAAGCTTTCTTT
.	TRBV16	TRBJ2-2	.	CASSPPGRGWAGELFF	TGTGCCAGCAGCCCCCCCGGCCGGGGGTGGGCCGGGGAGCTGTTTTTT
.	TRBV28	TRBJ1-3	.	CASSLGFSGNTIYF	TGTGCCAGCAGTTTAGGATTCTCTGGAAACACCATATATTTT
.	TRBV3-1/TRBV3-2	TRBJ2-2	.	CASSQVGVDTGELFF	TGTGCCAGCAGCCAAGTGGGAGTAGACACCGGGGAGCTGTTTTTT
TRBD2	TRBV2	TRBJ2-7	.	CASTDRGGRNEQYF	TGTGCCAGCACCGACCGGGGCGGGAGGAACGAGCAGTACTTC
.	TRBV7-9	TRBJ2-7	.	CASSPPDRRPYYEQYF	TGTGCCAGCAGCCCTCCCGACAGGCGCCCCTATTACGAGCAGTACTTC
.	TRBV9	TRBJ2-6	.	CASSVGEGSGANVLTF	TGTGCCAGCAGCGTAGGTGAGGGCTCTGGGGCCAACGTCCTGACTTTC
.	TRBV5-3	TRBJ1-4	once	CARSLGGGEKLFF	TGTGCCAGAAGCTTGGGAGGCGGGGAAAAACTGTTTTTT
TRBD1	TRBV5-1	TRBJ1-1	.	CASRIRDREILNTEAFF	TGCGCCAGCAGGATCCGGGACAGGGAAATCCTGAACACTGAAGCTTTCTTT
TRBD2	TRBV7-2	TRBJ2-2	.	CASSSKGLAGGAGELFF	TGTGCCAGCAGCTCTAAGGGGCTAGCGGGAGGTGCCGGGGAGCTGTTTTTT
.	TRBV7-2	TRBJ2-2	.	CASSPRVPGELFF	TGTGCCAGCAGCCCCCGAGTTCCCGGGGAGCTGTTTTTT
TRBD1	TRBV5-5	TRBJ1-3	.	CASSSTGGFGNTIYF	TGTGCCAGCAGCAGCACAGGGGGCTTTGGAAACACCATATATTTT
.	TRBV9	TRBJ1-1	.	CASSATLGTNTEAFF	TGTGCCAGCAGCGCAACACTAGGGACGAACACTGAAGCTTTCTTT
TRBD2	TRBV18	TRBJ2-5	.	CASSPRLAGGGQETQYF	TGTGCCAGCTCACCTAGACTAGCGGGAGGAGGCCAAGAGACCCAGTACTTC
TRBD1	TRBV3-1/TRBV3-2	TRBJ1-6	.	CASSRTGDSPLHF	TGTGCCAGCAGCCGGACAGGGGATTCACCCCTCCACTTT
.	TRBV18	TRBJ2-5	.	CASSPRGLTTYF	TGTGCCAGCTCACCACGGGGTCTCACCACGTACTTC
TRBD2	TRBV30	TRBJ2-1	.	CAWTPGLAGGPGEQFF	TGTGCCTGGACTCCTGGACTAGCGGGAGGGCCGGGTGAGCAGTTCTTC